The next 30 T cell receptor beta chains were all read from a single sample in a study of response to subunit inactivated influenza vaccine. A single record per CDR3 protein comes from TCRdb applying MiXCR to the RT-PCR reads. The top ten clones hold about a tenth of a sample with approximately 290,000 distinct CDR3 sequences, 22% of them seen once. The sample here was PBMCs from blood, taken about 20 months after vaccination. The receptors originated from a man aged 45 to 75 who received an inactivated influenza vaccine.

This clonotype came up a few times. The rearrangement links TRBV7-9 to TRBJ2-5, with TRBD2 identical over 7 bases. There are 15 residues in the CDR3. With 4 bases clipped from V and 1 base from J, the junction kept 6 bases outside the gene matches. CDR1 is SEHNR, CDR2 FQNEAQ, per germline (reference sequence). CDR3 region: CASSSLAGLQETQYF. For the CDR3, the DNA is TGTGCCAGCAGCTCTTTAGCGGGCCTCCAAGAGACCCAGTACTTC.

The chain joins TRBV6-2 or TRBV6-3 to TRBJ1-1; D may be TRBD1 (6 bases). V lost 6 bases and J lost 0, with 11 bases in between. Germline V gene sequence: CDR1 MNHEY, CDR2 SVGEGT. This CDR3 has 14 residues. CDR3 in DNA: TGTGCCAGCAGGTTGACAGGTCTGAACACTGAAGCTTTCTTT. Its protein is CASRLTGLNTEAFF.

This chain connects TRBV28 to TRBJ2-7, with 12 positions matching TRBD2. The germline V gene encodes CDR1 MDHEN and CDR2 SYDVKM. This CDR3 contains 13 residues. Trimming removed 10 bases from V and 2 bases from J; junction bases left unmatched: 3. CDR3 protein: CATGLAGTYEQYF. CDR3 bases: TGTGCCACCGGACTAGCGGGGACCTACGAGCAGTACTTC.

The V gene is TRBV12-3 or TRBV12-4, the J gene TRBJ2-7, with D uncertain. The CDR3 is made up of 13 amino acids. With 4 bases removed from V and 0 bases from J, the gap between germline ends came to 7 bases. CDR3 sequence (DNA): TGTGCCAGCAGTTCGGCCGTCTCCTACGAGCAGTACTTC. This codes for CASSSAVSYEQYF.

This chain uses TRBV11-2 with TRBJ2-1; possibly TRBD1 or TRBD2 for D (6 bases each). V was pared by 3 bases and J by 1 base, with 16 bases between. CDR1 SGHAT and CDR2 FQNNGV come from the germline V gene. This CDR3 has 17 amino acids. CDR3 sequence: CASSLTRGKASYNEQFF. The CDR3 DNA follows: TGTGCCAGCAGCTTGACTAGGGGGAAGGCATCCTACAATGAGCAGTTCTTC.

In its sample, this clonotype was seen many times. The chain is built from TRBV14 and TRBJ1-1; D remains ambiguous. Germline CDR1 and CDR2: SGHDN and FVKESK. The CDR3 is 13 residues long. Trimming took off 1 base at V and 13 bases at J, with 16 bases between the two ends. CDR3 in DNA: TGTGCCAGCAGCCAAGCTTCGTCTATAGTTGGTTTCTTT. This sequence encodes CASSQASSIVGFF.

The genes are TRBV19 and TRBJ1-1, with D unclear. CDR1 is LNHDA, CDR2 SQIVND, per germline (reference sequence). The CDR3 length is 13 residues. CDR3 nucleotides: TGTGCAGCAAAAGCGCTCATGAACACTGAAGCTTTCTTT. It translates to CAAKALMNTEAFF. Drawing the rest from reference TRBV19 and TRBJ1-1, the complete variable domain is DGGITQSPKYLFRKEGQNVTLSCEQNLNHDAMYWYRQDPGQGLRLIYYSQIVNDFQKGDIAEGYSVSREKKESFPLTVTSAQKNPTAFYLCAAKALMNTEAFFGQGTRLTVV.

This clonotype was found many times. The V and J genes are TRBV7-8 and TRBJ1-1; D perhaps matches TRBD1 (5 bases). Germline V gives CDR1 SGHVS, CDR2 FQNEAQ. V was shortened by 2 bases and J by 3 bases, with 7 bases between the two germline ends. The CDR3 sequence is 13 residues long. This CDR3 is CASSLSRDTEAFF. In nucleotides, the CDR3 is TGTGCCAGCAGCTTATCCAGGGACACTGAAGCTTTCTTT. Together with reference TRBV7-8 and TRBJ1-1, the CDR3 gives the full variable domain: GAGVSQSPRYKVAKRGQDVALRCDPISGHVSLFWYQQALGQGPEFLTYFQNEAQLDKSGLPSDRFFAERPEGSVSTLKIQRTQQEDSAVYLCASSLSRDTEAFFGQGTRLTVV.

This clonotype has more than one count but fewer than ten. The chain couples TRBV2 to TRBJ1-6; D is unresolved. The CDR3 is 15 amino acids. Trimming removed 2 bases at V and 10 bases at J, with 15 bases between. The V gene's germline CDR1 is SNHLY and CDR2 FYNNEI. Here the CDR3 reads CASSENPPQASPLHF. As DNA, the CDR3 is TGTGCCAGCAGTGAAAACCCTCCCCAGGCCTCACCCCTCCACTTT.

This sequence joins TRBV20-1 and TRBJ1-2; D is perhaps TRBD1 (6 bases). Looked up from germline, CDR1 is DFQATT and CDR2 is SNEGSKA (reference sequence). The CDR3 spans 12 residues. The germline V and J ends were trimmed by 1 base and 7 bases, with 10 bases remaining between them. CDR3 amino acids: CSARVGGSGYTF. CDR3 DNA sequence: TGCAGTGCTAGAGTTGGGGGCTCTGGCTACACCTTC.

The chain has TRBV12-3 or TRBV12-4 and TRBJ1-4; TRBD1 might be the D (5 bases). The CDR3 is made up of 15 amino acids. With 3 bases removed from V and 6 bases from J, the gap between germline ends came to 14 bases. For the CDR3, the DNA is TGTGCCAGCAGTTTCGGTCAAGGGGTGGATGAAAAACTGTTTTTT. Translated, it gives CASSFGQGVDEKLFF.

This clonotype appeared a few times. The rearrangement uses TRBV2 and TRBJ2-2, with D maybe TRBD1 (7 bases). Germline V gene lookup returns CDR1 SNHLY and CDR2 FYNNEI. The CDR3 runs to 14 residues. The V end lost 10 bases, the J end lost 4 bases, and 16 bases lay between the germline ends. CDR3 amino acids: CATGGGSGTGELFF. CDR3 DNA: TGTGCCACCGGAGGGGGCTCTGGCACCGGGGAGCTGTTTTTT.

In its sample, this clonotype was seen a few times. The chain recombines TRBV5-1 with TRBJ2-7, with D unclear. This CDR3 is 13 amino acids long. The V and J ends lost 2 bases and 0 bases respectively, with 6 bases between them. CDR1 and CDR2 from the germline V gene are SGHRS and YFSETQ. CDR3 loop: CASSFLDSYEQYF. DNA for the CDR3: TGCGCCAGCAGCTTTCTGGACTCCTACGAGCAGTACTTC.

This clonotype was counted a few times. The V and J genes are TRBV6-2 or TRBV6-3 and TRBJ2-1; no firm D call. The CDR3 consists of 15 residues. V lost 3 bases, J lost 6 bases, and 15 bases lay in between. Germline CDR1 reads MNHEY; CDR2 reads SVGEGT. CDR3 sequence: CASSYSRGRVNEQFF. The CDR3 nucleotides are TGTGCCAGCAGTTATTCGCGAGGTCGGGTCAATGAGCAGTTCTTC.

This clonotype was observed a few times. The V and J genes are TRBV11-2 and TRBJ1-1; 8 bases align to TRBD1. The V segment lost 2 bases and the J segment 8 bases; nucleotides outside the gene matches: 10. Germline V CDR1 and CDR2: SGHAT, FQNNGV. This CDR3 contains 15 residues. The CDR3 DNA follows: TGTGCCAGCAGCTTAACGGTCGGGACAGGAGCCGAAGCTTTCTTT. It translates to CASSLTVGTGAEAFF.

The chain carries TRBV7-2 and TRBJ2-6; maybe TRBD2 (6 bases). The V gene lost 5 bases and the J gene lost 0 bases, with 14 bases spanning the gap. CDR1 and CDR2 from the germline V gene are SGHTA and FQGNSA. The CDR3 contains 17 residues. The DNA for the CDR3 is TGTGCCAGCAGCCCAGGCGGAGGGAGCTCTGGGGCCAACGTCCTGACTTTC. Protein: CASSPGGGSSGANVLTF. The whole variable domain, filled in from reference TRBV7-2 and TRBJ2-6, reads GAGVSQSPSNKVTEKGKDVELRCDPISGHTALYWYRQSLGQGLEFLIYFQGNSAPDKSGLPSDRFSAERTGGSVSTLTIQRTQQEDSAVYLCASSPGGGSSGANVLTFGAGSRLTVL.

J is TRBJ2-3 and V is TRBV29-1; D is uncertain. Germline assignment: CDR1 SQVTM and CDR2 ANQGSEA. The CDR3 loop spans 14 amino acids. V was clipped by 7 bases and J by 2 bases, with 16 bases between them. The CDR3 sequence: CSADASQDTDTQYF. CDR3 bases: TGCAGCGCCGATGCGTCCCAGGACACAGATACGCAGTATTTT.

The CDR3 loop is CSARHGNDQPQHF. The CDR3 nucleotides read TGCAGTGCCAGACACGGGAACGATCAGCCCCAGCATTTT. This sequence joins TRBV20-1 and TRBJ1-5; D remains ambiguous. Trimming shortened V by 6 bases and J by 5 bases, and 14 bases separated the two germline ends. In germline, CDR1 is DFQATT, CDR2 SNEGSKA (reference sequence). This CDR3 contains 13 residues.

CDR3 sequence (DNA): TGCAGCGCAAAAGCGGGAAACGCCAATGAGCAGTTCTTC. This sequence encodes CSAKAGNANEQFF. The chain couples TRBV29-1 to TRBJ2-1; 7 bases fit TRBD2. This CDR3 comprises 13 residues. V lost 7 bases to trimming and J lost 6 bases; unmatched junction nucleotides: 9. CDR1 is SQVTM, CDR2 ANQGSEA, per germline.

Only a few counts were recorded for this clonotype. J is TRBJ2-4 and V is TRBV29-1, with D hard to call. The V end was cut by 4 bases, the J end by 1 base, with 20 bases between. Germline loops: CDR1 SQVTM, CDR2 ANQGSEA. The CDR3 extends over 17 amino acids. DNA for the CDR3: TGCAGCGTTGCTTTGGCGGCGCCAGTGGCGGCCAAAAACATTCAGTACTTC. Translation: CSVALAAPVAAKNIQYF.

The chain uses TRBV29-1 and TRBJ2-2, with a possible D match to TRBD1 (6 bases). Germline lookup yields CDR1 SQVTM and CDR2 ANQGSEA. V shed 7 bases and J shed 2 bases, with 11 bases lying between them. This CDR3 contains 13 residues. The CDR3 coding sequence is TGCAGCGGGTGGGACATCAACACCGGGGAGCTGTTTTTT. Its translation is CSGWDINTGELFF.

The genes are TRBV20-1 and TRBJ1-5; the match to TRBD1 covers 7 bases. This CDR3 is built from 15 residues. The germline V gene has CDR1 DFQATT and CDR2 SNEGSKA (reference sequence). After removal of 3 bases from V and 1 base from J, the junction contained 6 bases not matched to a gene. For the CDR3, the DNA is TGCAGTGCTAGTCGACCGACAGGGAGCAATCAGCCCCAGCATTTT. Residues: CSASRPTGSNQPQHF.

V gene TRBV5-1 combines with J gene TRBJ1-1, with D possibly TRBD1 on 5 matching bases. The ends were cut back, 5 bases at V and 0 bases at J, with 14 bases in the middle. CDR1 and CDR2 (germline): SGHRS, YFSETQ. This CDR3 has 15 residues. CDR3 sequence reads: CASRGQLKMNTEAFF. DNA of the CDR3: TGCGCCAGCAGGGGGCAGTTAAAAATGAACACTGAAGCTTTCTTT.

This clonotype was picked up a small number of times. This chain uses TRBV5-1 with TRBJ2-1; 14 nucleotides align to TRBD2. The germline CDR1 and CDR2 sequences are SGHRS and YFSETQ. V dropped 3 bases and J dropped 8; count of bases not matched to a gene: 7. The CDR3 loop spans 16 amino acids. CDR3 DNA: TGCGCCAGCAGCTGGGGGACTAGCGGGGGAGTCGATGAGCAGTTCTTC. Translation: CASSWGTSGGVDEQFF.

The chain employs TRBV19 and TRBJ2-2; tentative D call: TRBD2 (5 bases). Trimming took off 1 base at V and 0 bases at J, with 18 bases between the two ends. Per germline, CDR1 LNHDA and CDR2 SQIVND (reference sequence). The CDR3 runs to 19 residues. Here the CDR3 DNA reads TGTGCCAGTAGTATAGCCCCCCCCGGGGTCTATTCGAACACCGGGGAGCTGTTTTTT. It yields the protein CASSIAPPGVYSNTGELFF.

There are a few counts of this clonotype. The chain links TRBV5-1 to TRBJ2-1; 7 bases are shared with TRBD2. Germline loops: CDR1 SGHRS, CDR2 YFSETQ. The CDR3 extends over 14 amino acids. The J segment lost 1 base and the V segment lost 2 bases, leaving 0 bases of the junction unmatched. The CDR3 coding sequence is TGCGCCAGCAGCTTTAGCGGGTCCTACAATGAGCAGTTCTTC. Its translation is CASSFSGSYNEQFF.

This clonotype was found many times. The chain has TRBV11-1 and TRBJ1-4; a possible D gene is TRBD1 (5 bases). The V end was cut by 5 bases, the J end by 6 bases, with 25 bases between. In germline, CDR1 is SGHAT, CDR2 FQDESV (reference sequence). This CDR3 has 18 residues. The CDR3 loop reads CASSARGGWPGTDEKLFF. The CDR3 region has the DNA TGTGCCAGCAGCGCCCGGGGGGGGTGGCCGGGAACCGATGAAAAACTGTTTTTT.

This clonotype showed up many times. J is TRBJ1-5 and V is TRBV6-1; 8 nucleotides align to TRBD1. Germline-derived CDR1 and CDR2 are MNHNS and SASEGT. V lost 1 base, J lost 7 bases, and 3 bases stayed unmatched. The CDR3 sequence is 14 residues long. CDR3 residues: CASSEGTGRQPQHF. CDR3 sequence (DNA): TGTGCCAGCAGTGAAGGGACAGGGCGGCAGCCCCAGCATTTT.

The V call is TRBV6-5, the J call TRBJ2-5, with 12 bases aligning to TRBD2. The V gene end was trimmed by 4 bases and the J gene end by 5 bases; junction bases not matched to a gene: 8. The CDR3 runs to 16 residues. Germline assignment: CDR1 MNHEY and CDR2 SVGAGI. The CDR3 nucleotides read TGTGCCAGCAGTTTGACTAGCGGGAGTGGTTTCGAGACCCAGTACTTC. This encodes CASSLTSGSGFETQYF.

The chain recombines TRBV15 with TRBJ1-1, with D hard to call. V dropped 8 bases and J dropped 0 bases, with 7 bases sitting between them. Germline CDR1 LNHNV, CDR2 YYDKDF (reference sequence). The CDR3 consists of 12 residues. This CDR3 reads CATGQMNTEAFF. In DNA, the CDR3 is TGTGCCACCGGGCAGATGAACACTGAAGCTTTCTTT.